Here is one T cell receptor beta chain with its context. Its specificity is not known. This sample was included in a study of T and B cells in COVID-19 patients. Looking at the study overall: Blood was sampled from COVID-19 patients who were either actively infected or recovered.

Multiplex PCR with BIOMED2 TRB-A/B primer pools amplified TRB rearrangements. TCRdb reanalysed the multiplex PCR reads using MiXCR and keeps one entry per CDR3 protein. Here the sample spans more than 9,000 distinct CDR3 sequences, 30% being singletons. Trimming cost V 7 bases and J 2 bases, with 19 bases left between them. The CDR3 spans 16 residues. From blood, about 240-550 ng of genomic DNA served as TRB template. Broader study findings: Sorted SARS-CoV-2-responsive or tetramer+ T cells and CD4+, regulatory and CD8+ subsets were not yet sequenced.

The TCR sequence derives from a human donor who had recovered from COVID-19. The specimen was blood. The rearrangement joins TRBV12-3 or TRBV12-4 to TRBJ2-3; possibly TRBD1 or TRBD2 for D (5 bases each). The CDR3 coding sequence is TGTGCCAGCACTAGTTTTATGGGACCGACCACAGATACGCAGTATTTT. It encodes CASTSFMGPTTDTQYF.